This TCR beta chain was recovered during a study of blood T cell repertoires in COVID-19. Study background: Cohort 3 recovered donors had two negative PCRs, clearance, or symptom resolution. PBMCs, B-cell-depleted T cells, or T cells provided the cDNA or gDNA that made up the material.

The V gene end was trimmed by 3 bases and the J gene end by 7 bases; junction bases not matched to a gene: 4. This CDR3 comprises 14 residues. Germline lookup yields CDR1 MDHEN and CDR2 SYDVKM. Libraries were prepared by immunoSEQ multiplex PCR; TCRdb keeps only in-frame clonotypes and omits some of them. The sample consists of some 300,000 clones, 88% of them appearing once. Of note for this clone: The sample contains more than one DNA sequence encoding this CDR3.

The cohort comprised adults aged 18 to 89 years residing in some 24 US areas. Clinical history reported by participants formed the basis on which cohorts were assigned. Specimen: PBMCs or T cells enriched from blood (not recorded which). The receptor's source is a woman in her fifties or sixties in a cohort exposed to, infected with or recovered from COVID-19 (not recorded which). This chain uses TRBV28 with TRBJ1-5; 9 bases match TRBD1. CDR3 sequence (DNA): TGTGCCAGCAGTTTCGGGACAGGGAACCAGCCCCAGCATTTT. Residues: CASSFGTGNQPQHF.